This T cell receptor beta chain is drawn from a study of control samples from healthy donors and cancer patients. CDR1 is MNHNY and CDR2 is SVGAGI in the germline V gene (reference sequence). The V and J ends lost 6 bases and 5 bases respectively, with 11 bases between them. This CDR3 comprises 13 residues. Clones were read by immunoSEQ multiplex PCR, and TCRdb kept only the in-frame ones, dropping some. The table has 130,000 or so clones, about 90% seen once. Sequencing was done on a sample of blood. This TCR derives from a woman aged 50 to 60 in good health. This sequence joins TRBV6-6 and TRBJ1-5, with D perhaps matching TRBD1 (6 bases). The CDR3 DNA reads as TGTGCCAGCAGAACAGGGCGGGATCAGCCCCAGCATTTT. Translating gives CASRTGRDQPQHF.